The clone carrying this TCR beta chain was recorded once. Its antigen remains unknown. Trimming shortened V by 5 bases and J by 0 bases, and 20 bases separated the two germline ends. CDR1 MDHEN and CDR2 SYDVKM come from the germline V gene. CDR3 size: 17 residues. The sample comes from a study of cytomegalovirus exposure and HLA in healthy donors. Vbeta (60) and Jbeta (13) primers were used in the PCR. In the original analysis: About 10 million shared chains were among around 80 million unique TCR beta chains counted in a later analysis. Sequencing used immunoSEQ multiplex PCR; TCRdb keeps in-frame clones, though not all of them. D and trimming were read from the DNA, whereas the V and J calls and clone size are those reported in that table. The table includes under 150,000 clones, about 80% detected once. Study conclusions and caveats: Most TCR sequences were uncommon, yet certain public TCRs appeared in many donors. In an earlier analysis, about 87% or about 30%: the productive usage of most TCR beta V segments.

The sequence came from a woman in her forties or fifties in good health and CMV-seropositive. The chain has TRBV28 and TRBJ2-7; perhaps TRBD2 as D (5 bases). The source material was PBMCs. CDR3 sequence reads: CASSRPGEERSSYEQYF. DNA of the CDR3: TGTGCCAGCAGTCGCCCCGGGGAAGAACGCAGCTCCTACGAGCAGTACTTC.